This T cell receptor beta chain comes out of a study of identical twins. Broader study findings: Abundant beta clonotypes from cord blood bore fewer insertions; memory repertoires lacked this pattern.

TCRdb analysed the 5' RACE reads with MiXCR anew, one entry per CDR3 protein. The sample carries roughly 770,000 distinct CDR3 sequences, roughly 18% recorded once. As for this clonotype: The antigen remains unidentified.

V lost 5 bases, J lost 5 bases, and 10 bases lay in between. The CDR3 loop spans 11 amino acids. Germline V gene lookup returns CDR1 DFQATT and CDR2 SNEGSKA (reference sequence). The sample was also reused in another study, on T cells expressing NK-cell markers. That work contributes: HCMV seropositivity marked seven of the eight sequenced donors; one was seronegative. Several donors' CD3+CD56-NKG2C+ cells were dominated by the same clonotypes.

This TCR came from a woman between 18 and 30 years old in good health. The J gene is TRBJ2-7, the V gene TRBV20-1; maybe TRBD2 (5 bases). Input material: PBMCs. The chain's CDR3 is CSASAGDEQYF. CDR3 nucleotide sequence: TGCAGTGCTTCGGCCGGGGACGAGCAGTACTTC.